The clone carrying this T cell receptor (beta chain) was found a few times. The data stem from a study of T cells after yellow fever vaccination. CDR3 size: 13 residues. The ends were cut back, 6 bases at V and 4 bases at J, with 11 bases in the middle. CDR1 is SGDLS and CDR2 is YYNGEE in the germline V gene. TCRdb re-derived calls from the 5' RACE reads in MiXCR, one entry per CDR3 protein. The sample records about 630,000 distinct CDR3 sequences, more than 9% being singletons. The chain employs TRBV9 and TRBJ2-1; D possibly corresponds to TRBD1 (6 bases). Material: PBMCs, obtained on the day of the yellow fever booster vaccination. The receptor was isolated from a man aged 25-45 years who received the YFV17D yellow fever vaccine. CDR3 DNA sequence: TGTGCCAGCATGCCGGGGACATACAATGAGCAGTTCTTC. Its protein product is CASMPGTYNEQFF.